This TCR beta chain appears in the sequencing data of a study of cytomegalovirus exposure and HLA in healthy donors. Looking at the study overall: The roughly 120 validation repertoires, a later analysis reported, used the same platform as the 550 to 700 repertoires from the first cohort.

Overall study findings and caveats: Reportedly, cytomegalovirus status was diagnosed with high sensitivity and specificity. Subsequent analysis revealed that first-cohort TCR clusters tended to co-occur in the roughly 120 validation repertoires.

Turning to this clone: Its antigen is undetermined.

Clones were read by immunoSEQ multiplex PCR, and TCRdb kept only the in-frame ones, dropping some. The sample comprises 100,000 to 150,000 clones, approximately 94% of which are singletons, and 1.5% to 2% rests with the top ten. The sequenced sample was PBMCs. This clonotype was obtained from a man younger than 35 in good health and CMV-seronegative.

CDR3 coding DNA: TGTGCTAGTGGTTTGGTAAATTGGGAGGGATTGAACACTGAAGCTTTCTTT. Protein product: CASGLVNWEGLNTEAFF. This chain uses TRBV12-5 with TRBJ1-1; D not certain. V lost 0 bases to trimming and J lost 0 bases, with 14 bases between them. This CDR3 has 17 residues. Looked up from germline, CDR1 is LGHNT and CDR2 is FRNRAP.